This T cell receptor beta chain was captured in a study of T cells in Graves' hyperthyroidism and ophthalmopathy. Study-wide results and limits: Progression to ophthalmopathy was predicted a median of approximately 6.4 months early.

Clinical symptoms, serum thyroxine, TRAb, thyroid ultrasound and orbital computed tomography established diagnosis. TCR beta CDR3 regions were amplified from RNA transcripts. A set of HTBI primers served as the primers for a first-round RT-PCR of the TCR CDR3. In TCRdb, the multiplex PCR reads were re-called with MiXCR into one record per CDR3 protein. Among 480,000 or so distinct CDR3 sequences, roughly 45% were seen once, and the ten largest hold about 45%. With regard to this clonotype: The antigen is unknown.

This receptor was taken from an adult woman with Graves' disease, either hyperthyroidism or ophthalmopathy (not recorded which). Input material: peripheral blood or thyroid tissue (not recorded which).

This CDR3 is CASSDRGHSPLHF. DNA of the CDR3: TGTGCCAGCAGTGACAGGGGGCATTCACCCCTCCACTTT. The V call is TRBV6-5, the J call TRBJ1-6, with 10 positions matching TRBD1. This CDR3 is built from 13 residues. Germline V gene lookup returns CDR1 MNHEY and CDR2 SVGAGI. V gave up 5 bases and J gave up 8 bases; unmatched junction bases: 0.